This TCR beta chain is from a study of OX40 agonist ivuxolimab in advanced cancers. Measured with immunoSEQ multiplex PCR; TCRdb has only the in-frame clones, and not every one. Of roughly 60,000 clones listed, roughly 85% are singletons. The TCR originated in an adult with an advanced solid tumor such as melanoma, head and neck, liver or kidney cancer. The sequences come from CD4+ or CD8+ T cells sorted from blood, collected in a trial of the OX40 agonist ivuxolimab.

The CDR3 DNA follows: TGTGCCAGCAGTTCCTGGACCTCTGCCTACGAGCAGTACTTC. Encoded protein: CASSSWTSAYEQYF. V and J are TRBV6-5 and TRBJ2-7; D remains ambiguous. The V end was cut by 4 bases, the J end by 2 bases, with 12 bases between. Germline lookup yields CDR1 MNHEY and CDR2 SVGAGI. The CDR3 is 14 residues long.